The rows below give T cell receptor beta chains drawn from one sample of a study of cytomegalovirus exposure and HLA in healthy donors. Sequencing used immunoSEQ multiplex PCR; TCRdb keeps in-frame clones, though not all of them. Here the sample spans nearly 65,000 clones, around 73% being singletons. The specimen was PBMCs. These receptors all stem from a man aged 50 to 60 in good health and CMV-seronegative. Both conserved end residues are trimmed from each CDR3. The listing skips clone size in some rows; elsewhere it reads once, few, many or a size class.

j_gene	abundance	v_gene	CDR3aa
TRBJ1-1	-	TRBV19	ASSPAGGAGNTEAF
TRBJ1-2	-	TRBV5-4	ASSFKGRTGGGYGYT
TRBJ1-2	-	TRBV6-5	ASSYSGQGLTDGYT
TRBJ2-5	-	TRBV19	ASSIPGGAGLVQY
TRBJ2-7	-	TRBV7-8	ASSLDWGDSHEQY
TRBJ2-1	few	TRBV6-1	ASSAWTGANEQF
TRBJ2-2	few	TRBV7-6	ASSREGREGELF
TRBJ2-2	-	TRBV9	ASSVGASGAGELF
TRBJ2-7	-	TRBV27	ASERGGEQY
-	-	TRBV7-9	ASNPTGTSYEQY
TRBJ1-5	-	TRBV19	ASSIGGTDGQPQH
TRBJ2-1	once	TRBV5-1	ASSFGGNNEQF
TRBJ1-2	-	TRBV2	ASSERWGYT
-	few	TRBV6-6	ASRAGQGAYEQY
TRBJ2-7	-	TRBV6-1	ASSAGGNHEQY
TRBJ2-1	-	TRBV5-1	ASSLELSSSYNEQF
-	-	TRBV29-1	SVRGQGNEQY
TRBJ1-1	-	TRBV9	ASSVAPNTEAF
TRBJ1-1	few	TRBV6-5	ASLRDRATTEAF
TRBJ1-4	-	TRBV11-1	ASSNSLRGGAELF
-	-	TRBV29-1	SVAGGTSGSYEQY
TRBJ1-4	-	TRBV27	ASSPSAGSYFEKLF
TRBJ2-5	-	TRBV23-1	ASSQSLEAQY
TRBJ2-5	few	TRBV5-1	ASSPGGVVETQY
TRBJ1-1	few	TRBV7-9	ASSLAGNPMGAF
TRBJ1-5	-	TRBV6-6	ASKPYSNQPQH
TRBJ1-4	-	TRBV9	ASSAFGGRELF
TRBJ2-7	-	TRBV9	ASSVGVGGLSYEQY
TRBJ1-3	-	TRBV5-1	ASSLRGSGNTIY